This T cell receptor beta chain was captured in a study of T-cell reconstitution after alpha-beta-depleted transplantation in children. It was with unique molecular identifiers that the TCRbeta library was prepared. Using its own MiXCR run on the PCR reads, TCRdb lists one record per CDR3 protein. The top ten hold around 2% of the sample, which has fewer than 550,000 distinct CDR3 sequences, over 9.5% seen once. The CDR3 contains 16 residues. CDR1 is SGHVS, CDR2 FQNEAQ, per germline. Trimming took 4 bases from V and 3 from J; bases not matched to a gene: 8. In this sample, this clonotype turned up many times.

Sequencing was performed on PBMCs, taken before TCRalphabeta/CD19-depleted stem cell transplant. This TCR was sampled from a child under 10 years old with inherited bone marrow failure, due to receive a stem cell transplant. This chain links TRBV7-8 with TRBJ2-3, with 9 bases that match TRBD2. CDR3 DNA: TGTGCCAGCAGCTCCCGTAGCGGGAGACTGACAGATACGCAGTATTTT. Translating it yields CASSSRSGRLTDTQYF.